This T cell receptor (beta chain) was documented in a study of shared clonotypes between healthy human individuals. Study summary: A donor's plate count was three for CD4 naive and three for CD4 memory; CD8 naive had two and CD8 memory one.

CDR3 length: 16 residues. The trim removed 4 bases at V and 0 bases at J, leaving 5 bases unmatched. Germline V CDR1 and CDR2: MGHRA, YSYEKL. Sorted-subset replicate PCR reactions contained around 220 ng DNA, corresponding to some 29,000 T cell genomes. Original processing methods: Without quality scores, immunoSEQ junctional reads could not be filtered like full-length reads. The method was immunoSEQ multiplex PCR; TCRdb's version includes in-frame clones alone and lacks a portion of them. V, J and clone size were drawn from that table, and D and trimming were deduced from the DNA. In the table there are around 1.1 million clones, 70% to 85% of which are singletons.

Sequenced sample: memory CD4+ T cells from PBMCs. Subset described: CD45RA-negative fraction. This sequence joins TRBV4-1 and TRBJ1-4; TRBD1 matches at 7 bases. The sequence derives from a man younger than 35 in good health. Some clones in this sample may be carry-over from other donors' samples. CDR3 region: CASSPGTATTNEKLFF. The DNA for the CDR3 is TGCGCCAGCAGCCCCGGGACAGCTACAACTAATGAAAAACTGTTTTTT.